Given below is one T cell receptor beta chain in context. The conserved closing phenylalanine or tryptophan is absent in this CDR3, likely reflecting a read error. It is unclear where the CDR3 begins or ends on the DNA, so no DNA is shown, and the CDR3 is as TCRdb lists it. Germline CDR1 is SQVTM and CDR2 is ANQGSEA. The CDR3 spans 13 residues, counting both ends. These data belong to a study of tumor-infiltrating lymphocytes in glioblastoma multiforme. Three nested ARM-PCR rounds with V-beta and C-beta primers built TCRB libraries. From the multiplex PCR reads, TCRdb called clonotypes with MiXCR, one entry per CDR3 protein. The top ten hold over 25% of the sample, which has approximately 13,000 distinct CDR3 sequences, approximately 72% seen once.

The V gene is TRBV29-1, the J gene TRBJ2-2; no DNA check was done on the table's D call, TRBD2. Sequencing input: brain tumor tissue. The sequence was collected from a male donor with glioblastoma. The CDR3 region is CSVGDFLFGELFL.